A single sample is the source of the 22 T cell receptor beta chains below, sequenced in a study of early T cells in non-severe SARS-CoV-2 infection. TCRdb ran MiXCR on the 5' RACE reads and lists one entry per CDR3 protein. Among about 35,000 distinct CDR3 sequences listed, about 5.8% were seen once. The sample consisted of whole blood. The origin of the receptors is an adult who was a healthcare worker with PCR-confirmed SARS-CoV-2 infection or an uninfected control (not recorded which).

The rearrangement uses TRBV10-3 and TRBJ1-1; D remains unclear. From germline, CDR1 is ENHRY and CDR2 SYGVKD. Trimming took 0 bases from V and 0 from J, leaving 8 bases between them. CDR3 size: 15 residues. In DNA form, the CDR3 reads TGTGCCATCAGTGAGTCGTTCAGTATGAACACTGAAGCTTTCTTT. Its protein product is CAISESFSMNTEAFF.

This clonotype has only a few counts. This chain connects TRBV28 to TRBJ2-1, with 7 nucleotides matching TRBD1. Germline assignment: CDR1 MDHEN and CDR2 SYDVKM. The CDR3 consists of 17 residues. V dropped 6 bases and J dropped 2; count of bases not matched to a gene: 13. The DNA for the CDR3 is TGTGCCAGCAGCGAATTCTCGCACAGGGGCGCCTACAATGAGCAGTTCTTC. Protein sequence: CASSEFSHRGAYNEQFF.

The J gene is TRBJ2-1, the V gene TRBV18, with D perhaps matching TRBD2 (5 bases). This CDR3 is 13 amino acids long. CDR1 and CDR2 from the germline V gene are KGHSH and LQKENI. Deletions cut 3 bases from V and 8 bases from J, with 11 bases between. CDR3 DNA sequence: TGTGCCAGCTCACCCGAGGGTTGGGATGAGCAGTTCTTC. Protein: CASSPEGWDEQFF.

The CDR3 is CASTNRGLAGVNEQFF. The CDR3 nucleotides are TGTGCCAGCACCAATCGGGGACTAGCGGGAGTCAATGAGCAGTTCTTC. V is TRBV11-2 and J is TRBJ2-1; 14 nucleotides match TRBD2. Germline assignment: CDR1 SGHAT and CDR2 FQNNGV. The CDR3 is 16 residues long. The ends lost 7 bases at V and 6 bases at J; junction bases unmatched: 8.

In this sample, this clonotype turned up a few times. This chain joins TRBV18 and TRBJ2-7; TRBD1 matches 10 bases. CDR3 length equals 15 residues. Germline lookup yields CDR1 KGHSH and CDR2 LQKENI. With 3 bases clipped from V and 3 bases from J, the junction kept 5 bases outside the gene matches. The DNA of the CDR3 is TGTGCCAGCTCACCCCGGACAGGGGGGTTCTACGAGCAGTACTTC. As protein: CASSPRTGGFYEQYF.

This clonotype was picked up a small number of times. V and J are TRBV2 and TRBJ2-3; 15 bases agree with TRBD2. The CDR3 length is 18 residues. V lost 6 bases to trimming and J lost 1 base; unmatched junction nucleotides: 8. CDR1 is SNHLY and CDR2 is FYNNEI in the germline V gene. CDR3 region: CASSGLAGGSRGTDTQYF. CDR3 nucleotide sequence: TGTGCCAGCAGCGGACTAGCGGGAGGGTCGCGAGGCACAGATACGCAGTATTTT.

The chain couples TRBV13 to TRBJ2-3, with D perhaps matching TRBD2 (5 bases). Trimming took 5 bases from V and 1 from J, leaving 16 bases between them. Germline loops: CDR1 PRHDT, CDR2 FYEKMQ (reference sequence). This CDR3 comprises 16 residues. This chain's CDR3 is CASSTHRGEGTDTQYF. CDR3 coding DNA: TGTGCCAGCAGCACTCACCGGGGAGAGGGCACAGATACGCAGTATTTT.

This clonotype has at least ten counts. This chain joins TRBV2 and TRBJ2-1; 13 bases line up with TRBD2. This CDR3 has 14 residues. V shed 6 bases and J 9 bases; nucleotides not matched to a gene: 5. Germline assignment: CDR1 SNHLY and CDR2 FYNNEI. CDR3 nucleotide sequence: TGTGCCAGCAGACTAGCGGGAGGGCCGGTTGAGCAGTTCTTC. It yields the protein CASRLAGGPVEQFF.

This clonotype was found many times. The V and J genes are TRBV19 and TRBJ2-3; D gene unclear. The ends were cut back, 7 bases at V and 5 bases at J, with 7 bases in the middle. The germline gives CDR1 LNHDA, CDR2 SQIVND (reference sequence). The CDR3 runs to 11 residues. The CDR3 DNA is TGTGCCAGTATTTATGGAGATACGCAGTATTTT. Encoded protein: CASIYGDTQYF.

Many counts were recorded for this clonotype. The rearrangement links TRBV12-3 or TRBV12-4 to TRBJ2-3; D is uncertain. Trimming stripped 1 base from V and 7 bases from J, with 6 bases between. The CDR3 covers 12 residues. CDR3 nucleotide sequence: TGTGCCAGCAGTTTAGGGCGTAATACGCAGTATTTT. Protein sequence: CASSLGRNTQYF.

This clonotype came up a few times. CDR3 bases: TGTGCCAGCAGCTTATTATCCGGCCCGGATACGCAGTATTTT. It yields the protein CASSLLSGPDTQYF. The chain joins TRBV7-9 to TRBJ2-3; D is undetermined. The germline CDR1 and CDR2 sequences are SEHNR and FQNEAQ (reference sequence). The CDR3 spans 14 residues. V was pared by 2 bases and J by 6 bases, with 12 bases between.

This clonotype was seen ten or more times. J is TRBJ2-1 and V is TRBV28; 10 bases are shared with TRBD2. This CDR3 contains 14 residues. The germline CDR1 and CDR2 sequences are MDHEN and SYDVKM. V lost 3 bases to trimming and J lost 9 bases; unmatched junction nucleotides: 5. The CDR3 protein is CASSFVAGGGEQFF. CDR3 nucleotide sequence: TGTGCCAGCAGTTTTGTAGCGGGAGGTGGTGAGCAGTTCTTC. The variable domain in full, completed from reference TRBV28 and TRBJ2-1, reads DVKVTQSSRYLVKRTGEKVFLECVQDMDHENMFWYRQDPGLGLRLIYFSYDVKMKEKGDIPEGYSVSREKKERFSLILESASTNQTSMYLCASSFVAGGGEQFFGPGTRLTVL.

This clonotype was counted at least ten times. The chain has TRBV4-1 and TRBJ1-4; D gene ambiguous. The CDR3 consists of 12 residues. CDR1 and CDR2 (germline): MGHRA, YSYEKL. V lost 5 bases, J lost 8 bases, and 9 bases lay in between. The CDR3 nucleotides read TGCGCCAGCAGCGGAGTGGGGGAAAAACTGTTTTTT. Translating it yields CASSGVGEKLFF.

This clonotype was found many times. The chain joins TRBV20-1 to TRBJ2-1; TRBD1 or TRBD2 may be the D gene (5 bases each). Trimming removed 4 bases from V and 2 bases from J, with 15 bases in between. The germline V gene has CDR1 DFQATT and CDR2 SNEGSKA (reference sequence). The CDR3 has 15 residues. CDR3 in amino acids: CSATSGTAAYNEQFF. The CDR3 DNA is TGCAGTGCTACCTCCGGGACCGCCGCCTACAATGAGCAGTTCTTC.

A few counts support this clonotype. The V call is TRBV27, the J call TRBJ1-4; no definite D call. The V and J ends lost 2 bases and 5 bases respectively, with 9 bases between them. Looked up from germline, CDR1 is MNHEY and CDR2 is SMNVEV (reference sequence). CDR3 size: 14 residues. The CDR3 coding sequence is TGTGCCAGCAGTTTAGTCCGTGGGAATGAAAAACTGTTTTTT. Translation: CASSLVRGNEKLFF.

J is TRBJ2-1 and V is TRBV4-1; D not certain. CDR1 MGHRA and CDR2 YSYEKL come from the germline V gene. The CDR3 extends over 13 amino acids. V was cut by 1 base and J by 5 bases, with 6 bases left in between. The CDR3 nucleotides read TGCGCCAGCAGCCAAGCCGTGGACAATGAGCAGTTCTTC. Its protein is CASSQAVDNEQFF.

Points on this clonotype: This may stem from a read error, because a much larger clone lies one nucleotide away. V and J are TRBV9 and TRBJ2-1, with D possibly matching TRBD2 (5 bases). The V end was cut by 0 bases, the J end by 13 bases, with 20 bases between. Germline-derived CDR1 and CDR2 are SGDLS and YYNGEE. The CDR3 has 15 residues. The CDR3 DNA reads TGTGCCAGCAGCGTAGACCCGGGATTAACCATAATTCAGTTCTTC. Protein product: CASSVDPGLTIIQFF.

This clonotype was observed a few times. The V gene is TRBV20-1, the J gene TRBJ1-2; the D gene is possibly TRBD1 (5 bases). CDR3 length: 13 residues. With 4 bases removed from V and 2 bases from J, the gap between germline ends came to 11 bases. Germline V CDR1 and CDR2: DFQATT, SNEGSKA (reference sequence). The CDR3 DNA reads TGCAGTGCTACAGGGATAGACAACTATGGCTACACCTTC. Residues: CSATGIDNYGYTF.

In its sample, this clonotype was seen many times. The V and J genes are TRBV15 and TRBJ2-3; TRBD2 might be the D (6 bases). Germline lookup yields CDR1 LNHNV and CDR2 YYDKDF (reference sequence). Deletions cut 0 bases from V and 3 bases from J, with 13 bases between. This CDR3 has 16 amino acids. CDR3 amino acids: CATSRDRAGGTDTQYF. The DNA of the CDR3 is TGTGCCACCAGCAGAGATAGGGCAGGAGGGACAGATACGCAGTATTTT. Full variable domain (missing parts from reference TRBV15 and TRBJ2-3): DAMVIQNPRYQVTQFGKPVTLSCSQTLNHNVMYWYQQKSSQAPKLLFHYYDKDFNNEADTPDNFQSRRPNTSFCFLDIRSPGLGDTAMYLCATSRDRAGGTDTQYFGPGTRLTVL.

In this sample, this clonotype turned up many times. This chain links TRBV11-2 with TRBJ2-3; 7 bases fit TRBD2. The germline gives CDR1 SGHAT, CDR2 FQNNGV. This CDR3 spans 13 amino acids. The DNA for the CDR3 is TGTTCAACCCGGGGCGGGAGCGATGGTACGCAGTATTTT. It codes for CSTRGGSDGTQYF.

This clonotype has a count of ten or more. The chain joins TRBV20-1 to TRBJ2-7; 7 nucleotides align to TRBD1. The CDR3 consists of 12 residues. Unmatched junction bases numbered 9, after V lost 7 bases and J lost 6 bases. In germline, CDR1 is DFQATT, CDR2 SNEGSKA (reference sequence). CDR3 protein: CSVFRGIGEQYF. CDR3 bases: TGCAGTGTATTCAGGGGGATTGGCGAGCAGTACTTC.

The V and J genes are TRBV5-4 and TRBJ2-3; the D gene is possibly TRBD2 (5 bases). CDR1 and CDR2 from the germline V gene are SGHNT and YYREEE (reference sequence). This CDR3 is built from 13 residues. The CDR3 sequence: CATNLPGGDTQYF. The CDR3 nucleotides are TGTGCTACCAACCTCCCAGGAGGAGATACGCAGTATTTT.